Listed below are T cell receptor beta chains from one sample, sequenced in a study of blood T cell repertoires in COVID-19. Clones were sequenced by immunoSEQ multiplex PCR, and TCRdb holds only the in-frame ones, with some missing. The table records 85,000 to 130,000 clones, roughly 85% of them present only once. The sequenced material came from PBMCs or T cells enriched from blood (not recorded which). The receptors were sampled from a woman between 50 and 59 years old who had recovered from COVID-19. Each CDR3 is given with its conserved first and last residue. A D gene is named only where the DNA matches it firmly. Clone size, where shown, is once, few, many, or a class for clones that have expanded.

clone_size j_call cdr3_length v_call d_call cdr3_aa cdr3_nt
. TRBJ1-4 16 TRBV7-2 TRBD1 CASSLSPGQGREKLFF TGTGCCAGCAGCTTATCTCCGGGACAGGGCAGGGAAAAACTGTTTTTT
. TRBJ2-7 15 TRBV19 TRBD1 CASSPRNRGAAEQYF TGTGCCAGTAGTCCACGAAACAGGGGAGCGGCCGAGCAGTACTTC
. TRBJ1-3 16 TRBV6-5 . CASSSQGRHFGNTIYF TGTGCCAGCAGTTCCCAGGGAAGGCACTTTGGAAACACCATATATTTT
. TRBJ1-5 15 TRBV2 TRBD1 CASRRAQGANQPQHF TGTGCCAGCAGGCGAGCACAGGGGGCCAATCAGCCCCAGCATTTT
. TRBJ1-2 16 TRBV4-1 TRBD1 CASSLLLTGVNYGYTF TGCGCCAGCAGCCTACTATTGACAGGGGTTAACTATGGCTACACCTTC
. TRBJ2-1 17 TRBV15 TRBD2 CATSRGDSRGGIGEQFF TGTGCCACCAGCAGAGGAGATTCTCGGGGAGGGATTGGTGAGCAGTTCTTC
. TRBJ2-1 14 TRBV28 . CASKSPVLYNEQFF TGTGCCAGTAAGTCTCCTGTCCTATACAATGAGCAGTTCTTC
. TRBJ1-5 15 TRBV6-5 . CASSYRAGDDQPQHF TGTGCCAGCAGTTACCGGGCAGGGGATGATCAGCCCCAGCATTTT
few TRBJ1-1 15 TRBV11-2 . CASSLDTRMNTEAFF TGTGCCAGCAGCTTAGATACGCGCATGAACACTGAAGCTTTCTTT
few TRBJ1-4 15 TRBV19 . CASSTTGPGWEKLFF TGTGCCAGTAGTACTACAGGGCCCGGTTGGGAAAAACTGTTTTTT
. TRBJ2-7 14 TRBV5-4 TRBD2 CASSPGLDLGEQYF TGTGCCAGCAGCCCTGGACTAGACTTAGGGGAGCAGTACTTC
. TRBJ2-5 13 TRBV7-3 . CASSLSLQETQYF TGTGCCAGCAGCTTAAGTCTGCAAGAGACCCAGTACTTC
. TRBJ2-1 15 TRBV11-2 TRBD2 CASSLQAGGSYEQFF TGTGCCAGCAGCTTACAAGCGGGAGGGAGCTATGAGCAGTTCTTC
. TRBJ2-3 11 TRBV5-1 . CASSSGDTQYF TGCGCCAGCAGCTCAGGAGATACGCAGTATTTT
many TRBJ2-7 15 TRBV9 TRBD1 CASSVVRTGVYEQYF TGTGCCAGCAGCGTAGTTAGGACAGGTGTCTACGAGCAGTACTTC
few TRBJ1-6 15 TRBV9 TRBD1 CASSALGTANSPLHF TGTGCCAGCAGCGCTTTAGGGACAGCCAATTCACCCCTCCACTTT
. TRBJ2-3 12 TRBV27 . CASSSSGGTQYF TGTGCCAGCAGTTCGAGCGGAGGTACGCAGTATTTT
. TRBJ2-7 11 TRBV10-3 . CAISEFAEQYF TGTGCCATCAGTGAGTTCGCGGAGCAGTACTTC
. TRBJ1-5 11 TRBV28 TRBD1 CASRKDRAQHF TGTGCCAGCAGAAAGGACAGGGCCCAGCATTTT
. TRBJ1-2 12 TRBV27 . CASSLRGNIYTF TGTGCCAGCAGTTTGCGGGGAAATATCTACACCTTC
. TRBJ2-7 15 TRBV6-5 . CASSYSRRGFYEQYF TGTGCCAGCAGTTACTCGAGACGAGGGTTCTACGAGCAGTACTTC
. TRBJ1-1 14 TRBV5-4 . CASSLGRTVAEAFF TGTGCCAGCAGCTTGGGCCGGACAGTCGCTGAAGCTTTCTTT
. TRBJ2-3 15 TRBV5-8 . CASSSGLAPTDTQYF TGTGCCAGCAGCTCGGGGCTAGCGCCGACAGATACGCAGTATTTT
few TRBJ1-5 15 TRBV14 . CASNPTGYGNQPQHF TGTGCCAGCAACCCGACAGGATATGGCAATCAGCCCCAGCATTTT
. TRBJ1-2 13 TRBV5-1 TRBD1 CASSSTGDYGYTF TGCGCCAGCAGTTCGACAGGGGACTATGGCTACACCTTC
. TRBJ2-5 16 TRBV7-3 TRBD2 CASSRKTGLTQVTQYF TGTGCCAGCAGCCGAAAAACGGGACTAACTCAAGTGACCCAGTACTTC
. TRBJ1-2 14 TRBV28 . CASSLVTARGAYTF TGTGCCAGCAGTTTGGTCACAGCACGGGGGGCCTACACCTTC
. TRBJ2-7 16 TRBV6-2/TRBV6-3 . CASSPRTVRSSYEQYF TGTGCCAGCAGTCCCCGGACAGTCCGCAGCTCCTACGAGCAGTACTTC
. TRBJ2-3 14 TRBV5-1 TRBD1 CASSRDRAGDTQYF TGCGCCAGCAGCCGGGACAGGGCGGGAGATACGCAGTATTTT
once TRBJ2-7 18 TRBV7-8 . CASSLEMPDGLLGGEQYF TGTGCCAGCAGCTTAGAAATGCCGGACGGATTATTAGGGGGCGAGCAGTACTTC
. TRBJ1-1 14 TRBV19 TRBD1 CASKQDRGSTEAFF TGTGCCAGTAAACAGGACAGGGGTAGCACTGAAGCTTTCTTT
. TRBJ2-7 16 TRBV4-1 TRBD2 CASSQPGTSIPSEQYF TGCGCCAGCAGCCAACCCGGGACTAGCATCCCCTCCGAGCAGTACTTC
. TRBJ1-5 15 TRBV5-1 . CASSETSGSNQPQHF TGCGCCAGCAGCGAGACGTCGGGTAGCAATCAGCCCCAGCATTTT
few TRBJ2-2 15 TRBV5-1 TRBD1 CASSLGQGASGELFF TGCGCCAGCAGCTTGGGACAGGGGGCCTCCGGGGAGCTGTTTTTT
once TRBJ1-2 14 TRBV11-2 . CASSLVRQSLGYTF TGTGCCAGCAGCTTAGTAAGACAGTCCCTTGGCTACACCTTC
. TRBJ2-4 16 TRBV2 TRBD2 CASSEGLAGGKNIQYF TGTGCCAGCAGTGAGGGACTAGCGGGAGGTAAAAACATTCAGTACTTC
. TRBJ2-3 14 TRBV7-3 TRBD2 CASSLLADTDTQYF TGTGCCAGCAGCTTACTAGCGGACACAGATACGCAGTATTTT